This T cell receptor (beta chain) was sequenced for a study of blood T cell repertoires in COVID-19. For the study at large: The United States, Italy and Spain provided the acute and convalescent COVID-19 samples. From T cells, B-cell-depleted T cells, or PBMCs came the material, which was cDNA or gDNA.

CDR1 is SGHRS, CDR2 YFSETQ, per germline. Trimming took 3 bases from V and 4 from J; bases not matched to a gene: 4. CDR3 length: 14 residues. In the source study's methods: Nucleated cell counts were estimated from reference gene primer amplification. Clones were sequenced by immunoSEQ multiplex PCR, and TCRdb holds only the in-frame ones, with some missing. The V and J calls and clone size come from that table; D and trimming were worked out from the DNA. In the table there are hundreds of thousands of clones, roughly 85% of which are singletons. The sample consisted of peripheral blood. The clonotype was recovered from an older woman with active or convalescent COVID-19. J is TRBJ1-1 and V is TRBV5-1; TRBD1 matches at 9 bases. This CDR3 is CASSYRGRVTEAFF. For the CDR3, the DNA is TGCGCCAGCAGCTACAGGGGGCGGGTCACTGAAGCTTTCTTT.